This TCR beta chain comes out of a study of cytomegalovirus exposure and HLA in healthy donors. Overall study: Earlier results showed 120 million or so unique TCR beta sequences derived from roughly 180 million T cells. General study points: The sole available immune exposure information was CMV serostatus. It is likely that the observed cluster of highly shared sequence variants was a sequencing artifact.

The PCR employed 60 Vbeta primers together with 13 Jbeta primers. The assay was immunoSEQ multiplex PCR, and TCRdb's table has in-frame clones only and misses some. This table lists 100,000 to 150,000 clones. Concerning this clone itself: Its target is not known.

The V segment lost 0 bases and the J segment 4 bases; nucleotides outside the gene matches: 3. Looked up from germline, CDR1 is SGHRS and CDR2 is YFSETQ. The CDR3 sequence is 14 residues long. The sequenced material came from PBMCs. The rearrangement joins TRBV5-1 to TRBJ1-2; TRBD1 matches 7 bases. This clonotype was obtained from a woman between 40 and 50 years old in good health and CMV-seropositive. The CDR3 region has the DNA TGCGCCAGCAGCTTGGAGGGACAGCCCTATGGCTACACCTTC. This translates into CASSLEGQPYGYTF.